This TCR beta chain was sequenced in a study of blood T cell repertoires in COVID-19. At the level of the study: PBMCs, B-cell-depleted T cells, or T cells provided the cDNA or gDNA that made up the material.

This CDR3 has 16 residues. V lost 4 bases, J lost 2 bases, and 3 bases stayed unmatched. Germline V gives CDR1 SGHVS, CDR2 FNYEAQ. Sequencing used immunoSEQ multiplex PCR; TCRdb keeps in-frame clones, though not all of them. The repertoire holds 210,000 or so clones, 70% to 85% seen once, with 7.5% to 9% in the top ten. This clonotype was obtained from a woman aged 80 or older with COVID-19, enrolled during active disease. The chain is built from TRBV7-6 and TRBJ2-3; the match to TRBD2 covers 13 bases. The sequenced material came from peripheral blood. CDR3 sequence reads: CASSSGLAGVTDTQYF. CDR3 nucleotides: TGTGCCAGCAGCTCTGGACTAGCGGGGGTCACAGATACGCAGTATTTT.